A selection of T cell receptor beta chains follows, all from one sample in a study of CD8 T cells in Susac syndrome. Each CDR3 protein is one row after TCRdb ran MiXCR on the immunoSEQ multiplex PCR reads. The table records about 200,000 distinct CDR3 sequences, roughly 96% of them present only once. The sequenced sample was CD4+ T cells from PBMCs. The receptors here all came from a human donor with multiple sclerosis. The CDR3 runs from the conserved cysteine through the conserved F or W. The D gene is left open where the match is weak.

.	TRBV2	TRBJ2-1	TGTGCCAGCAGTGGAGCGGTAGCTGTCTACAATGAGCAGTTCTTC	CASSGAVAVYNEQFF
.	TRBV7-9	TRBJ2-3	TGTGCCAGCAGCGGGGAACAGGGCCGAGCGCAGTATTTT	CASSGEQGRAQYF
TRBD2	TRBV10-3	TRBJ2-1	TGTGCCCTCGGGACTAGAGATGAGCAGTTCTTC	CALGTRDEQFF
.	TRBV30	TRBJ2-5	TGTGCCTTCCTCAGGGTAGAGACCCAGTACTTC	CAFLRVETQYF
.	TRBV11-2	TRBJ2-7	TGTGCCAGCAGCGTCCCACACCCGTCTGATCGGAAGATATACGAGCAGTACTTC	CASSVPHPSDRKIYEQYF
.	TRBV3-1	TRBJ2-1	TGTGCCAGCAGCCAAAGCTACAATGAGCAGTTCTTC	CASSQSYNEQFF
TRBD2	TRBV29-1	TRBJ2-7	TGCAGCGTACGCTGGACTAGTTTCGGCGAGCAGTACTTC	CSVRWTSFGEQYF
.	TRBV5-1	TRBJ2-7	TGCGCCAGCAGCGCTATTCCGGGACCTTCGGCCTACGAGCAGTACTTC	CASSAIPGPSAYEQYF
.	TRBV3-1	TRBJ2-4	TGTGCCAGCGGGTCTCGAGAGGTAGCCAAAAACATTCAGTACTTC	CASGSREVAKNIQYF
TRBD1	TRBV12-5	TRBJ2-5	TGTGCTAGTGGTTTGGGGACAGGGACACGAGAGACCCAGTACTTC	CASGLGTGTRETQYF
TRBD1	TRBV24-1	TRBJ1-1	TGTGCCACGAAGGGACAGAGGAAGACTGAAGCTTTCTTT	CATKGQRKTEAFF
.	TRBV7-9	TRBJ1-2	TGTGCCAGCAGCTCCCGGGACACGGCGTATGGTGGCTACACCTTC	CASSSRDTAYGGYTF
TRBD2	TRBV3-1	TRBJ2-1	TGTGCCAGCAGCCAAGCGACTAGCGGGAGCCCCTACAATGAGCAGTTCTTC	CASSQATSGSPYNEQFF
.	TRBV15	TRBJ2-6	TGTGCCACCAGCAGCACCAGAAGTAGTGGGGCCAACGTCCTGACTTTC	CATSSTRSSGANVLTF
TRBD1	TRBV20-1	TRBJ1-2	TGCAGTGCTGCCTGGGACAGGGAATCCTACACCTTC	CSAAWDRESYTF
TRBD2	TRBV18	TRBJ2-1	TGTGCCAGCTCACCAGGGACTAGCGGAGAGCAGTTCTTC	CASSPGTSGEQFF
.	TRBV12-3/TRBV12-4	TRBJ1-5	TGTGCCAGCAGTTCTTATAGCAATCAGCCCCAGCATTTT	CASSSYSNQPQHF
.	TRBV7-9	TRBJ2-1	TGTGCCAGCAGCTTAGAGGGGAAACTCAATGAGCAGTTCTTC	CASSLEGKLNEQFF
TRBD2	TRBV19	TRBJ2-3	TGTGCCAGTAGTTCCCGGGGTAGCGGGGGCCTAGATACGCAGTATTTT	CASSSRGSGGLDTQYF
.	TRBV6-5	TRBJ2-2	TGTGCCAGCAGTTACACCTCCGGGACTTCGAACACCGGGGAGCTGTTTTTT	CASSYTSGTSNTGELFF
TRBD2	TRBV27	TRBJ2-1	TGTGCCAGCACACTAGCGGGAGGGCCGAATGAGCAGTTCTTC	CASTLAGGPNEQFF
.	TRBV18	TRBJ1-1	TGTGCCAGCTCACCGTCCCAGGTTATGAACACTGAAGCTTTCTTT	CASSPSQVMNTEAFF
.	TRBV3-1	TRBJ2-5	TGTGCCAGCAGCCACCGAGGGGAGACCCAGTACTTC	CASSHRGETQYF
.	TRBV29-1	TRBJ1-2	TGCAGCGCTGGTGGAGCAGAAGGTGGCTACACCTTC	CSAGGAEGGYTF
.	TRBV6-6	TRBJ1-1	TGTGCCAGCAGTAAGAGCTCAATTTTGAACACTGAAGCTTTCTTT	CASSKSSILNTEAFF
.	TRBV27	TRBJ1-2	TGTGCCAGCAGCCCCCACCGGGCACCGAATGGCTACACCTTC	CASSPHRAPNGYTF
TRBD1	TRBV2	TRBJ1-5	TGTGCCAGCAGTGAATGGGGACAGGGACCTAGCAATCAGCCCCAGCATTTT	CASSEWGQGPSNQPQHF
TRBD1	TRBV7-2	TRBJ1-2	TGTGCCAGCAGCCCCCGGACAGGGGCGGAATATGGCTACACCTTC	CASSPRTGAEYGYTF
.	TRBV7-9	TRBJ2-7	TGTGCCAGCAGCTTAGCCTTCCTACAGGGGAGGAAGAACGAGCAGTACTTC	CASSLAFLQGRKNEQYF
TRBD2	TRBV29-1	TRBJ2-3	TGCAGCGTTGATAGGGCTAGCGGGGGGGCGGCAGATACGCAGTATTTT	CSVDRASGGAADTQYF